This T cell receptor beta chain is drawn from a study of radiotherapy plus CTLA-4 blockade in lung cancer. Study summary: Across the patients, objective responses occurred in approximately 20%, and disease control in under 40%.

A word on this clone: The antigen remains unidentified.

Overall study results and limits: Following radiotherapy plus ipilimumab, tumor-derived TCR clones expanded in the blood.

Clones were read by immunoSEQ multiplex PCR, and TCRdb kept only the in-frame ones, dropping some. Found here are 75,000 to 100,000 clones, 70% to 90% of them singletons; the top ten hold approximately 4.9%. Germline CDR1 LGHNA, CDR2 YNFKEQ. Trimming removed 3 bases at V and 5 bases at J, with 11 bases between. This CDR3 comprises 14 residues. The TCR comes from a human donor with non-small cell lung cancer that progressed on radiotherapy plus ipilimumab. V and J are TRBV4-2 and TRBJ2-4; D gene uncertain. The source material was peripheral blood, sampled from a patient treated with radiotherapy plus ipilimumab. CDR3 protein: CASSQTGPQNIQYF. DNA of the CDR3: TGTGCCAGCAGCCAGACCGGGCCTCAAAACATTCAGTACTTC.